This T cell receptor beta chain was profiled in a study of CD8+ T cells in alopecia areata. Germline V CDR1 and CDR2: SGHTA, FQGNSA. Trimming left V 5 bases short and J 2 bases short, with 12 bases between. The CDR3 loop spans 14 amino acids. This clone has only a few counts. The antigen remains unidentified. CD4+ and CD8+ T cells were sorted from PBMCs stained for CD3, CD4 and CD8. Study-wide points: Clonality in lesional scalp, especially alopecia totalis/universalis, exceeded that of normal scalp. Sharing of TCR sequences between patients (possibly for HLA-related reasons) was less clear than in mice. Normal skin contains resident alphabeta T cells, and these are also sequenced in scalp samples.

Extraction of RNA preceded its reverse transcription into cDNA, which served as the sequencing template. Sequencing used immunoSEQ multiplex PCR; TCRdb keeps in-frame clones, though not all of them. The sample yields about 110,000 clones, almost 60% seen once. Sample: CD8+ T cells sorted from blood. This clonotype was sampled from a human donor in good health. The rearrangement joins TRBV7-2 to TRBJ1-2; D gene ambiguous. CDR3 loop: CASSPSKRNYGYTF. CDR3 in DNA: TGTGCCAGCAGCCCATCAAAGCGGAACTATGGCTACACCTTC.